What follows are 21 T cell receptor beta chains derived from one specimen sequenced in a study of blood T cell repertoires in COVID-19. Profiling relied on immunoSEQ multiplex PCR, and the TCRdb table lists in-frame clones only, not all of them. The sample has about 150,000 clones, around four fifths seen once. The sample was peripheral blood. These TCRs come from a man in his 70s with acute or convalescent COVID-19.

The chain is built from TRBV19 and TRBJ1-4, with 10 positions matching TRBD1. In germline, CDR1 is LNHDA, CDR2 SQIVND (reference sequence). The CDR3 runs to 15 residues. J was trimmed by 10 bases and V by 5 bases; bases with no gene match: 10. The CDR3 DNA is TGTGCCAGTAGTTCGGGACAGGGGTTTGGTGGAAAACTGTTTTTT. It encodes CASSSGQGFGGKLFF.

The CDR3 region is CASSGLAGGGNIQYF. CDR3 DNA sequence: TGTGCCAGCAGTGGGCTAGCGGGAGGGGGGAACATTCAGTACTTC. The gene calls are TRBV2 and TRBJ2-4; 12 nucleotides line up with TRBD2. V lost 4 bases and J lost 7; bases outside the gene matches: 5. This CDR3 contains 15 residues. The germline gives CDR1 SNHLY, CDR2 FYNNEI. Full variable domain (rest looked up from reference TRBV2 and TRBJ2-4): EPEVTQTPSHQVTQMGQEVILRCVPISNHLYFYWYRQILGQKVEFLVSFYNNEISEKSEIFDDQFSVERPDGSNFTLKIRSTKLEDSAMYFCASSGLAGGGNIQYFGAGTRLSVL.

The chain carries TRBV19 and TRBJ2-6; D is ambiguous. Trimming pared 2 bases from V and 3 bases from J, leaving 5 bases between. This CDR3 is built from 14 residues. The germline V gene has CDR1 LNHDA and CDR2 SQIVND (reference sequence). The CDR3 protein is CASSITGGANVLTF. For the CDR3, the DNA is TGTGCCAGTAGTATAACGGGTGGGGCCAACGTCCTGACTTTC.

This clone was observed once. The V and J genes are TRBV15 and TRBJ1-5; unclear D gene. The germline gives CDR1 LNHNV, CDR2 YYDKDF (reference sequence). The CDR3 sequence is 16 residues long. The ends were cut back, 2 bases at V and 3 bases at J, with 14 bases in the middle. The CDR3 DNA sequence: TGTGCCACCAGCAGAACGAGGAATATGGCCAATCAGCCCCAGCATTTT. Translating it yields CATSRTRNMANQPQHF.

The CDR3, as DNA: TGTGCCACCACAGACCAAGGCTTTTACAATGAGCAGTTCTTC. Its protein is CATTDQGFYNEQFF. The gene calls are TRBV3-1 (or the pseudogene TRBV3-2) and TRBJ2-1; no clear D gene. Germline CDR1 is LGHDT and CDR2 is YNNKEL (reference sequence). The V end lost 10 bases, the J end lost 4 bases, and 17 bases lay between the germline ends. This CDR3 contains 14 residues.

The gene calls are TRBV10-3 and TRBJ2-3; TRBD2 matches 8 bases. The ends lost 3 bases at V and 6 bases at J; junction bases unmatched: 8. This CDR3 has 15 residues. Germline V CDR1 and CDR2: ENHRY, SYGVKD. The chain's CDR3 is CAISDSSGTGDTQYF. Here the CDR3 DNA reads TGTGCCATCAGTGACAGTAGCGGGACTGGGGATACGCAGTATTTT.

This clone was detected once. The V gene is TRBV9, the J gene TRBJ2-5, with 10 bases that match TRBD2. Germline lookup yields CDR1 SGDLS and CDR2 YYNGEE. This CDR3 has 16 amino acids. Trimming removed 5 bases from V and 5 bases from J; junction bases left unmatched: 12. CDR3 amino acids: CASRGPASGGGETQYF. CDR3 sequence (DNA): TGTGCCAGCAGGGGTCCGGCGAGCGGGGGGGGTGAGACCCAGTACTTC.

This clone was counted a few times. This sequence joins TRBV6-4 and TRBJ2-7; D perhaps matches TRBD2 (6 bases). The CDR3 loop spans 12 amino acids. The germline V gene has CDR1 MRHNA and CDR2 SNTAGT. V was pared by 7 bases and J by 5 bases, with 12 bases between. CDR3 protein: CASTGGPNEQYF. The DNA of the CDR3 is TGTGCCAGCACCGGAGGGCCAAACGAGCAGTACTTC.

This clone was seen a few times. The chain has TRBV7-9 and TRBJ1-5; 11 nucleotides match TRBD1. CDR3 size: 17 residues. Germline CDR1 and CDR2: SEHNR and FQNEAQ (reference sequence). The ends lost 2 bases at V and 4 bases at J; junction bases unmatched: 7. In DNA form, the CDR3 reads TGTGCCAGCAGCTTATATATAGGGACAGGGGGGAATCAGCCCCAGCATTTT. This sequence encodes CASSLYIGTGGNQPQHF.

The J gene is TRBJ2-5, the V gene TRBV20-1; D may be TRBD2 (6 bases). The CDR3 spans 15 residues. Germline V gene data show CDR1 as DFQATT and CDR2 as SNEGSKA (reference sequence). Trimming shortened V by 3 bases and J by 2 bases, and 16 bases separated the two germline ends. Here the CDR3 reads CSASRPQGLQETQYF. The DNA of the CDR3 is TGCAGTGCTAGTCGCCCCCAGGGACTTCAAGAGACCCAGTACTTC.

The table lists this clone with a count of one. The chain joins TRBV4-1 to TRBJ2-7, with D possibly matching TRBD1 (6 bases). Trimming removed 4 bases at V and 2 bases at J, with 18 bases between. Germline V gene data show CDR1 as MGHRA and CDR2 as YSYEKL. This CDR3 is 16 amino acids long. CDR3 sequence reads: CASSRNTGTPTYEQYF. The CDR3 coding sequence is TGCGCCAGCAGCCGCAATACCGGGACACCCACCTACGAGCAGTACTTC.

The genes are TRBV19 and TRBJ1-2; D is unclear. This CDR3 has 12 residues. The germline V gene encodes CDR1 LNHDA and CDR2 SQIVND (reference sequence). The V and J ends lost 4 bases and 8 bases respectively, with 11 bases between them. CDR3 residues: CASSKEGAGYTF. In nucleotides, the CDR3 is TGTGCCAGTAGTAAGGAGGGCGCGGGCTACACCTTC. Together with reference TRBV19 and TRBJ1-2, the CDR3 gives the full variable domain: DGGITQSPKYLFRKEGQNVTLSCEQNLNHDAMYWYRQDPGQGLRLIYYSQIVNDFQKGDIAEGYSVSREKKESFPLTVTSAQKNPTAFYLCASSKEGAGYTFGSGTRLTVV.

In its sample, this clone was seen a few times. The chain is built from TRBV28 and TRBJ2-5; perhaps TRBD2 as D (5 bases). Germline assignment: CDR1 MDHEN and CDR2 SYDVKM. Trimming took 3 bases from V and 9 from J, leaving 11 bases between them. CDR3 size: 12 residues. CDR3 DNA sequence: TGTGCCAGCAGTTTGATGAGCGGCCCCCAGTACTTC. This sequence encodes CASSLMSGPQYF.

DNA of the CDR3: TGTGCCAGCAGGGTGACAGGGCAAGAGACCCAGTACTTC. Translation gives CASRVTGQETQYF. This sequence joins TRBV12-3 or TRBV12-4 and TRBJ2-5, with 7 bases matching TRBD1. Unmatched junction bases numbered 3, after V lost 6 bases and J lost 2 bases. This CDR3 is built from 13 residues.

The chain couples TRBV6-5 to TRBJ1-5; D gene uncertain. V was pared by 6 bases and J by 2 bases, with 11 bases between. The CDR3 consists of 14 residues. CDR1 and CDR2 from the germline V gene are MNHEY and SVGAGI. CDR3 sequence (DNA): TGTGCCAGCAGATTACAGAGGGGCAATCAGCCCCAGCATTTT. Residues: CASRLQRGNQPQHF.

This clone was observed a few times. The chain's CDR3 is CASSRGQSYNEQFF. CDR3 sequence (DNA): TGTGCCAGCTCACGGGGACAGTCCTACAATGAGCAGTTCTTC. The chain has TRBV18 and TRBJ2-1; TRBD1 aligns across 7 bases. Germline CDR1 and CDR2: KGHSH and LQKENI. The V and J ends lost 4 bases and 1 base, in that order; junction bases with no gene match: 1. The length of the CDR3 is 14 residues. Variable domain in full (rest from reference TRBV18 and TRBJ2-1): NAGVMQNPRHLVRRRGQEARLRCSPMKGHSHVYWYRQLPEEGLKFMVYLQKENIIDESGMPKERFSAEFPKEGPSILRIQQVVRGDSAAYFCASSRGQSYNEQFFGPGTRLTVL.

The chain joins TRBV3-1 (or the pseudogene TRBV3-2) to TRBJ2-5; 10 bases fit TRBD2. Germline trimming cut 4 bases from V and 2 bases from J; bases unmatched to any gene: 13. This CDR3 is 18 amino acids long. Per the germline V gene, CDR1 is LGHDT and CDR2 is YNNKEL (reference sequence). CDR3 region: CASSPFLAGDTSQETQYF. DNA of the CDR3: TGTGCCAGCAGCCCGTTTCTAGCGGGGGATACATCACAAGAGACCCAGTACTTC.

This clone was seen a single time. The V gene is TRBV28, the J gene TRBJ1-5, with 8 bases that match TRBD1. V was clipped by 7 bases and J by 5 bases; unmatched bases: 7. Per the germline V gene, CDR1 is MDHEN and CDR2 is SYDVKM. The CDR3 sequence is 14 residues long. CDR3 protein: CASTSGQGDQPQHF. For the CDR3, the DNA is TGTGCCAGCACCTCCGGACAGGGCGATCAGCCCCAGCATTTT.

The CDR3 DNA follows: TGCGCCAGCAGCCAACCCGGTAATAATTCACCCCTCCACTTT. This translates into CASSQPGNNSPLHF. The J gene is TRBJ1-6, the V gene TRBV4-1; D is unresolved. The ends were cut back, 2 bases at V and 5 bases at J, with 7 bases in the middle. CDR3 size: 14 residues. CDR1 and CDR2 (germline): MGHRA, YSYEKL.

The rearrangement uses TRBV28 and TRBJ1-3; the D gene is possibly TRBD1 (6 bases). The CDR3 extends over 14 amino acids. Germline V lookup: CDR1 MDHEN, CDR2 SYDVKM. V shed 4 bases and J shed 4 bases, with 11 bases lying between them. CDR3 sequence (DNA): TGTGCCAGCAGTTCACCGGGACAAGGAAACACCATATATTTT. It codes for CASSSPGQGNTIYF.

The chain uses TRBV28 and TRBJ2-7; D might be TRBD1 (6 bases). Germline values: CDR1 MDHEN, CDR2 SYDVKM. The CDR3 spans 14 residues. V dropped 5 bases and J dropped 0 bases, with 11 bases sitting between them. DNA of the CDR3: TGTGCCAGCAGTGGACAGCCCATCTCCTACGAGCAGTACTTC. Its translation is CASSGQPISYEQYF.